Listed below are T cell receptor beta chains from one sample, sequenced in a study of radiation and T cells in renal cell carcinoma. Generated by immunoSEQ multiplex PCR, the TCRdb table keeps only in-frame clones and is missing some. The sample contains some 120,000 clones, roughly four fifths of which appear only once. This specimen was blood, taken from a patient whose treatment included radiotherapy and nephrectomy. The receptor set was obtained from a man aged 45-65 years with renal cell carcinoma. The CDR3 runs from the conserved cysteine through the conserved F or W. Fields, in order: V gene, J gene, clone size, CDR3 protein. Only some rows state a clone size, as once, few, many or a class for expanded clones.

v_call: TRBV30
j_call: TRBJ1-1
clone_size: few
cdr3_aa: CAWKLRTEAFF

v_call: TRBV28
j_call: TRBJ2-5
clone_size: once
cdr3_aa: CASSPWSAQETQYF

v_call: TRBV6-1
j_call: TRBJ2-3
clone_size: few
cdr3_aa: CASSELAGGPDTQYF

v_call: TRBV19
j_call: TRBJ2-2
clone_size: .
cdr3_aa: CASTGTGGTGELFF

v_call: TRBV27
j_call: TRBJ2-2
clone_size: .
cdr3_aa: CASSHGGANTGELFF

v_call: TRBV19
j_call: TRBJ2-2
clone_size: .
cdr3_aa: CASSPGQENTGELFF

v_call: TRBV18
j_call: TRBJ1-1
clone_size: many
cdr3_aa: CASSPRQTEAFF

v_call: TRBV7-2
j_call: TRBJ2-1
clone_size: .
cdr3_aa: CASSLVLAGLPEEQFF

v_call: TRBV7-9
j_call: TRBJ1-4
clone_size: .
cdr3_aa: CASSLGGDNKKLFF

v_call: TRBV7-2
j_call: TRBJ2-1
clone_size: few
cdr3_aa: CASSPAGSYNEQFF

v_call: TRBV2
j_call: TRBJ1-2
clone_size: .
cdr3_aa: CASRIPGRLSYGYTF

v_call: TRBV30
j_call: TRBJ2-7
clone_size: .
cdr3_aa: CASGGPGGAEQYF

v_call: TRBV5-1
j_call: TRBJ2-5
clone_size: .
cdr3_aa: CASSFGGTDHQETQYF

v_call: TRBV4-3
j_call: TRBJ2-3
clone_size: .
cdr3_aa: CASSRVRLTRDTQYF

v_call: TRBV9
j_call: TRBJ1-3
clone_size: few
cdr3_aa: CASSFAGATIYF

v_call: TRBV7-9
j_call: TRBJ1-2
clone_size: .
cdr3_aa: CASSLSGARYGYTF

v_call: TRBV29-1
j_call: TRBJ2-7
clone_size: .
cdr3_aa: CSVEEGAYEQYF

v_call: TRBV28
j_call: TRBJ1-1
clone_size: few
cdr3_aa: CASEKGGVNTEAFF